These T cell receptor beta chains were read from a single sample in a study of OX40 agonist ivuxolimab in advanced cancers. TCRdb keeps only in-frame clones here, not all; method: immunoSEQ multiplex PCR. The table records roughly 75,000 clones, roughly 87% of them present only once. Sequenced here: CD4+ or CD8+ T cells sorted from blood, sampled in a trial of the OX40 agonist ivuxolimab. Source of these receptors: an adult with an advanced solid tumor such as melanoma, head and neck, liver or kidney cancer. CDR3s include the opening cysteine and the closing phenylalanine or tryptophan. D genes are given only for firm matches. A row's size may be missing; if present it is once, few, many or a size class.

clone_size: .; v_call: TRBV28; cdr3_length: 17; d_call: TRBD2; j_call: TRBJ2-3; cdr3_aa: CASSRLAGGMISDTQYF; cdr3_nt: TGTGCCAGCAGTCGACTAGCGGGGGGGATGATCTCAGATACGCAGTATTTT
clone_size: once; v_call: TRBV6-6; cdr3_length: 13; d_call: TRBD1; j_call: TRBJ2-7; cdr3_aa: CASRTGGGPAQYF; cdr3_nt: TGTGCCAGCAGAACAGGGGGCGGCCCTGCACAGTACTTC
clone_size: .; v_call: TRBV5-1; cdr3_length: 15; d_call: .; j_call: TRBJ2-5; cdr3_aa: CASSISPGREETQYF; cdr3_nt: TGCGCCAGCAGCATCTCTCCGGGACGGGAAGAGACCCAGTACTTC
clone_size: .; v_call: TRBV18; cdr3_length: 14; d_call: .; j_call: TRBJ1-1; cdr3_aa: CASSSGFGSTEAFF; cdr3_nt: TGTGCCAGCTCATCAGGGTTCGGGAGCACTGAAGCTTTCTTT
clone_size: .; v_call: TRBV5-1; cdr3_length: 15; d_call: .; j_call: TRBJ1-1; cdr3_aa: CASSLKGPGSTEAFF; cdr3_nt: TGCGCCAGCAGCTTGAAAGGGCCCGGGTCCACTGAAGCTTTCTTT
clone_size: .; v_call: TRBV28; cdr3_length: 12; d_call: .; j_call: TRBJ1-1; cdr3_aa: CASSLWGVEAFF; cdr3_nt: TGTGCCAGCAGTTTATGGGGGGTAGAGGCTTTCTTT
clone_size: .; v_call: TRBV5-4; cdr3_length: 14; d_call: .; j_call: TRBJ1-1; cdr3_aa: CASSSALLNTEAFF; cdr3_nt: TGTGCCAGCAGCTCGGCACTCCTTAACACTGAAGCTTTCTTT
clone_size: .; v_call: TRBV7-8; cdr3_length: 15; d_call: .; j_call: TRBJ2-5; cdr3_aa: CASTMVSGPQETQYF; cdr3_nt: TGTGCCAGCACCATGGTCAGCGGGCCCCAAGAGACCCAGTACTTC
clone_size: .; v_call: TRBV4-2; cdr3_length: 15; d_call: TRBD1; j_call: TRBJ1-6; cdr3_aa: CASSLVQGANSPLHF; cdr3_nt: TGTGCCAGCAGCTTGGTACAGGGGGCTAATTCACCCCTCCACTTT
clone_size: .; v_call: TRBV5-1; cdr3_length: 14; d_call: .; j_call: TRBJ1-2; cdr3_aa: CASSLSGGSYGYTF; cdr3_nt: TGCGCCAGCAGCTTGTCCGGGGGGAGCTATGGCTACACCTTC
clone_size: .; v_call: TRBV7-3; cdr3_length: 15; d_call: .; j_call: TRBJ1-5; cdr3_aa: CASSRQAGSNQPQHF; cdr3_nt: TGTGCCAGCAGTCGACAGGCTGGAAGCAATCAGCCCCAGCATTTT
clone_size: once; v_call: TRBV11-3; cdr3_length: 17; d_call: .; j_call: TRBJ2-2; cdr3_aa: CASSLEGVGRGTGELFF; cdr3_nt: TGTGCCAGCAGCTTAGAAGGTGTAGGCAGGGGCACCGGGGAGCTGTTTTTT
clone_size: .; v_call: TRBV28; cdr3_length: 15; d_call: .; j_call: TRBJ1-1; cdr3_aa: CASSLAGQLNTEAFF; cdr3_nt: TGTGCCAGCAGTTTAGCGGGACAATTGAACACTGAAGCTTTCTTT
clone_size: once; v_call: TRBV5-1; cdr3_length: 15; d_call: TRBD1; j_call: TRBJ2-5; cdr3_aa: CASSLGPGGQETQYF; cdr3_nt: TGCGCCAGCAGCCTCGGACCAGGGGGACAAGAGACCCAGTACTTC
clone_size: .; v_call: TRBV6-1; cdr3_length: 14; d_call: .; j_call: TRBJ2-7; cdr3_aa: CASSEYRGTYEQYF; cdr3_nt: TGTGCCAGCAGTGAATATCGGGGAACATACGAGCAGTACTTC
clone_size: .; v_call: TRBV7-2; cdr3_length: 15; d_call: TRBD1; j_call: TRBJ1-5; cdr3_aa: CASSLGTGGNQPQHF; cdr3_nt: TGTGCCAGCAGCTTAGGGACAGGAGGAAATCAGCCCCAGCATTTT
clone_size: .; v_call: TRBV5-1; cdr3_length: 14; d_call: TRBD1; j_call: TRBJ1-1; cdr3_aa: CASTRDRVNTEAFF; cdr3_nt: TGCGCCAGCACACGGGACAGGGTAAACACTGAAGCTTTCTTT
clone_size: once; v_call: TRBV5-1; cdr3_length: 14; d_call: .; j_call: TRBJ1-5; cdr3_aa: CASSQDSDNQPQHF; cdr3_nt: TGCGCCAGCAGCCAGGACAGTGACAATCAGCCCCAGCATTTT
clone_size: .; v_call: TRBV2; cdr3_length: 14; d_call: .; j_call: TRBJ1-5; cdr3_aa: CASGRESPDQPQHF; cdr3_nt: TGTGCCAGCGGCCGGGAGTCTCCGGATCAGCCCCAGCATTTT
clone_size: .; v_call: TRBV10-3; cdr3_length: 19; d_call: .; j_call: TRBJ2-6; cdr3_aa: CAISEGKGRISSRANVLTF; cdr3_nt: TGTGCCATCAGTGAGGGAAAAGGTAGGATTTCTTCAAGGGCCAACGTCCTGACTTTC
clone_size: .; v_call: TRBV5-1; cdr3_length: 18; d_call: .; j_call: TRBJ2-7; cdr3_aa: CASSLAGGVGLSSYEQYF; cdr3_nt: TGCGCCAGCAGCTTGGCCGGGGGTGTAGGCTTGAGCTCCTACGAGCAGTACTTC
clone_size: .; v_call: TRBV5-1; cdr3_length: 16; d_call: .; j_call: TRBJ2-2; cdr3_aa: CASSLEGTYPTGELFF; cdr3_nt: TGCGCCAGCAGCTTGGAGGGGACCTACCCCACCGGGGAGCTGTTTTTT
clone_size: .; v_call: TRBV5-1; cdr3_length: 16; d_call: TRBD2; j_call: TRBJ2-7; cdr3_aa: CASSLSSGGVAYEQYF; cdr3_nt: TGCGCCAGCAGCTTGTCTTCGGGGGGTGTAGCCTACGAGCAGTACTTC
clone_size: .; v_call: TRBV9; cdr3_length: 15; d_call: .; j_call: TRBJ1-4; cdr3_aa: CASSGMGRSNEKLFF; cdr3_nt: TGTGCCAGCAGCGGGATGGGGAGGTCTAATGAAAAACTGTTTTTT
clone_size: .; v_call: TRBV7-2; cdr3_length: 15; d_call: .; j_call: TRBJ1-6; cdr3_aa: CASSPGAGNNSPLHF; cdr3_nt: TGTGCCAGCAGCCCAGGGGCAGGCAATAATTCACCCCTCCACTTT
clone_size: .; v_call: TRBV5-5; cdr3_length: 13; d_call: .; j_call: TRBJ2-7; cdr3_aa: CASSLRDSIEQYF; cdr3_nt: TGTGCCAGCAGCCTCCGGGATTCGATCGAACAGTACTTC
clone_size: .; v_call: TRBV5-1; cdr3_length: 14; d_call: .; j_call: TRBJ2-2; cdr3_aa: CASSLSGNTGELFF; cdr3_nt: TGCGCCAGCAGCTTGTCGGGGAACACCGGGGAGCTGTTTTTT
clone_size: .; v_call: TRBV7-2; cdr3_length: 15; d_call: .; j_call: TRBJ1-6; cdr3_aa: CASSSSTGYNSPLHF; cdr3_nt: .
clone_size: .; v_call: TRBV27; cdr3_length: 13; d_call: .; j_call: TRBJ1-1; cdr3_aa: CASSLGMNTEAFF; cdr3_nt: TGTGCCAGCAGTTTAGGTATGAACACTGAAGCTTTCTTT
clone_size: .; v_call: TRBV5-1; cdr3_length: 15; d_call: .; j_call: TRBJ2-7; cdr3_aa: CASSSGRDKDYEQYF; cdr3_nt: TGCGCCAGCAGCTCGGGCAGGGACAAGGATTACGAGCAGTACTTC
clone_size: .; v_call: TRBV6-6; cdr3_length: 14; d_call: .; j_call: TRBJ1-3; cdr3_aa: CASSYSNSRDTIYF; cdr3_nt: TGTGCCAGCAGTTACTCGAACAGCCGGGACACCATATATTTT
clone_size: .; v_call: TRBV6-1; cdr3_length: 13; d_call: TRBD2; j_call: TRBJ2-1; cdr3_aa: CASSPGLANEQFF; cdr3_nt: TGTGCCAGCAGTCCGGGACTAGCTAATGAGCAGTTCTTC
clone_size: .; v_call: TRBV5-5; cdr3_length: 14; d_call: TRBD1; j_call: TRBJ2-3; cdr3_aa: CASNTQGVADTQYF; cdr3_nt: TGTGCCAGCAACACACAGGGGGTCGCAGATACGCAGTATTTT
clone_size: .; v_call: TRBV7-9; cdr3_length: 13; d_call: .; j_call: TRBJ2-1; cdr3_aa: CASSLDSYNEQFF; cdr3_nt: TGTGCCAGCAGCTTGGACAGTTACAATGAGCAGTTCTTC
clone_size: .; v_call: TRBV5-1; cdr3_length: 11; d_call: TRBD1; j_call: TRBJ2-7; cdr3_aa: CASRQGDEQYF; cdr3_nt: TGCGCCAGCAGACAGGGGGACGAGCAGTACTTC
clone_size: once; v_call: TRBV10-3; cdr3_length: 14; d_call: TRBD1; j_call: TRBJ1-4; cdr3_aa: CAISEPGQAEKLFF; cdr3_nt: TGTGCCATCAGTGAGCCTGGACAGGCCGAAAAACTGTTTTTT
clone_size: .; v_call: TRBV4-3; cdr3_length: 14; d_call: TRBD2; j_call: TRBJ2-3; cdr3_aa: CASSPTSGRWTQYF; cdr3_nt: TGCGCCAGCAGCCCGACTAGCGGGAGGTGGACGCAGTATTTT
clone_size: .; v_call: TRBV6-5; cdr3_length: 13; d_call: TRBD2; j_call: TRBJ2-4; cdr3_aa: CASRAGGTNIQYF; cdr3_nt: TGTGCCAGCAGGGCGGGAGGGACGAACATTCAGTACTTC
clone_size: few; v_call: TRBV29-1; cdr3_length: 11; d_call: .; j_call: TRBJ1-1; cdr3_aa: CSVEGLTEAFF; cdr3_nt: TGCAGCGTTGAGGGGTTGACTGAAGCTTTCTTT
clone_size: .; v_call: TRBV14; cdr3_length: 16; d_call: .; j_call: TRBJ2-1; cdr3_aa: CASSQAGLVGGNEQFF; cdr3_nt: TGTGCCAGCAGCCAAGCAGGGCTAGTTGGGGGTAATGAGCAGTTCTTC
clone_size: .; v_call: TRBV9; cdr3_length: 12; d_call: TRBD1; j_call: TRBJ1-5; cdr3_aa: CASGTGGQPQHF; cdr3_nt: TGTGCCAGCGGGACAGGGGGCCAGCCCCAGCATTTT
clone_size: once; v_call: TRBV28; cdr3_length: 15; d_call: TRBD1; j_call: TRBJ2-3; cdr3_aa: CASGKAGGGVDTQYF; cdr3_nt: TGTGCCAGCGGGAAGGCAGGGGGTGGGGTGGATACGCAGTATTTT
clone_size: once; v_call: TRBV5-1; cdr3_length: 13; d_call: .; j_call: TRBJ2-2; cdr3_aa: CASSLGNTGELFF; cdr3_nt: TGCGCCAGCAGCTTGGGGAACACCGGGGAGCTGTTTTTT
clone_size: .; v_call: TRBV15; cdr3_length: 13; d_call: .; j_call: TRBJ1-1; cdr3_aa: CATSRDLNTEAFF; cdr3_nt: TGTGCCACCAGCAGAGACCTGAACACTGAAGCTTTCTTT
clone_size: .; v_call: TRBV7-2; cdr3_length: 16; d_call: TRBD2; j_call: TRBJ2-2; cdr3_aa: CASSLGLAGGHGELFF; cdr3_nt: TGTGCCAGCAGCTTAGGACTAGCGGGAGGCCACGGGGAGCTGTTTTTT
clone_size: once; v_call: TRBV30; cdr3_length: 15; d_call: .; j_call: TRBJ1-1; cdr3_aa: CAWSPGGGLNTEAFF; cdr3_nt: TGTGCCTGGAGCCCGGGAGGCGGATTGAACACTGAAGCTTTCTTT
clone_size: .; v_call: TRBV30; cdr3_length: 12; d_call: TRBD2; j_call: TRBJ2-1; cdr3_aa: CAWTRGGAEQFF; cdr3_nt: TGTGCCTGGACGCGCGGGGGGGCCGAGCAGTTCTTC
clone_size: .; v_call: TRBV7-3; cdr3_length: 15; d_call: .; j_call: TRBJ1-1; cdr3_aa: CASSPGGSWNTEAFF; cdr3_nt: TGTGCCAGCAGCCCGGGGGGCTCTTGGAACACTGAAGCTTTCTTT
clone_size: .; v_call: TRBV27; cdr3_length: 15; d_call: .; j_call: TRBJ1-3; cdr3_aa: CASSLRSGNGNTIYF; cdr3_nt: TGTGCCAGCAGTTTAAGGTCAGGGAACGGAAACACCATATATTTT
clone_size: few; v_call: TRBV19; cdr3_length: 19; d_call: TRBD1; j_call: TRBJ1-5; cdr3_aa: CASKASGTGGPVSNQPQHF; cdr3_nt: TGTGCCAGTAAGGCGAGTGGGACAGGGGGCCCCGTTAGCAATCAGCCCCAGCATTTT
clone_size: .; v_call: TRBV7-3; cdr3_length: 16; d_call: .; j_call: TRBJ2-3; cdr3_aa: CASSSLAGRSTDTQYF; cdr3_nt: TGTGCCAGCAGCTCCCTCGCTGGGCGCAGCACAGATACGCAGTATTTT
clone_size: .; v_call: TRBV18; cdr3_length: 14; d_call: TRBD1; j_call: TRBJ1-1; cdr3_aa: CASSPGQGLTEAFF; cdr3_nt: TGTGCCAGCTCACCAGGACAGGGTCTCACTGAAGCTTTCTTT
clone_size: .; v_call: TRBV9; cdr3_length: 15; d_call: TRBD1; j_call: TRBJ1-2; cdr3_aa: CASSVESGGYYGYTF; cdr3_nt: TGTGCCAGCAGCGTAGAATCAGGGGGTTACTATGGCTACACCTTC
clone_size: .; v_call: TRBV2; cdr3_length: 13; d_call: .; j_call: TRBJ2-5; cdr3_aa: CASSGDDQETQYF; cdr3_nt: TGTGCCAGCAGTGGGGACGACCAAGAGACCCAGTACTTC